Detailed here is one T cell receptor (beta chain). Its specificity is unknown. This sample is part of a study of cytomegalovirus exposure and HLA in healthy donors. Study results and caveats: Common viral pathogens seemed to be connected with several of the most significant clusters, according to a later analysis.

The PCR contained 60 Vbeta and 13 Jbeta primers. The assay was immunoSEQ multiplex PCR, and TCRdb's table has in-frame clones only and misses some. The table lists tens of thousands of clones, roughly 76% of them singletons. From germline, CDR1 is SSHAT and CDR2 FNYEAQ (reference sequence). The V and J ends lost 5 bases and 1 base, in that order; junction bases with no gene match: 6. The CDR3 is 15 residues long. The chain couples TRBV7-7 to TRBJ2-5, with 8 bases lining up with TRBD1. The clonotype was recovered from a male donor in good health and CMV-seropositive. The sample was PBMCs. The CDR3 loop reads CASSGTGTGQETQYF. The CDR3 bases are TGTGCCAGCAGCGGAACCGGGACAGGCCAAGAGACCCAGTACTTC.